The clone carrying this TCR beta chain was picked up many times. Its antigen remains unknown. This sample was taken from a study of shared clonotypes between healthy human individuals. Study-level findings and limits: What limited the represented genetic and exposure-history diversity was the small number of donors. Clonotypes which were not shared had lower generation probabilities than clonotypes that all four donors shared.

The V end lost 0 bases, the J end lost 2 bases, and 23 bases lay between the germline ends. Germline CDR1 KGHSY, CDR2 FQNENV. The CDR3 contains 19 residues. Profiling relied on immunoSEQ multiplex PCR, and the TCRdb table lists in-frame clones only, not all of them. In the table there are nearly 1,000,000 clones, over 75% of which are singletons. Sequencing was carried out using memory CD4+ T cells sorted from blood. Stated subset: CD45RA-negative fraction. The chain is built from TRBV16 and TRBJ2-7; D might be TRBD1 (8 bases). The sequence was obtained from a man younger than 30 in good health. The CDR3 DNA reads as TGTGCCAGCAGCCAATCGAGGACAGGGAGGGGTAGTGGGACCTACGAGCAGTACTTC. It translates to CASSQSRTGRGSGTYEQYF.